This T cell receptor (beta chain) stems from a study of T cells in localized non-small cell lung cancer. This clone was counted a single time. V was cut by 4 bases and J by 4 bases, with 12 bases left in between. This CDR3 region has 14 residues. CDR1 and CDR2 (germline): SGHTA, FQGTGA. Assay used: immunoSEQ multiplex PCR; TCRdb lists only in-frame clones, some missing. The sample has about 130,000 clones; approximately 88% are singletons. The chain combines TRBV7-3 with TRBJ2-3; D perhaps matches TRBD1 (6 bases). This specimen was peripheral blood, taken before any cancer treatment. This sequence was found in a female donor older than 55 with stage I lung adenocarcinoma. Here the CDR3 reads CASSSAGVADTQYF. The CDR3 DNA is TGTGCCAGCAGCTCAGCAGGGGTAGCAGATACGCAGTATTTT. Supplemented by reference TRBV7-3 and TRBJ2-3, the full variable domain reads GAGVSQTPSNKVTEKGKYVELRCDPISGHTALYWYRQSLGQGPEFLIYFQGTGAADDSGLPNDRFFAVRPEGSVSTLKIQRTERGDSAVYLCASSSAGVADTQYFGPGTRLTVL.